The 11 T cell receptor beta chains presented below share a single source sample, sequenced in a study of CD8 T cells in Susac syndrome. RNA in amounts of roughly 0.45 to 1 ug was reverse transcribed with random hexamers. TCRdb reprocessed the immunoSEQ multiplex PCR reads via MiXCR and lists one record per CDR3 protein. Here the sample spans about 240,000 distinct CDR3 sequences, less than 96% being singletons. The sample taken for sequencing was CD4+ T cells from PBMCs. These receptors were obtained from a human donor with Susac syndrome.

This rearrangement joins TRBV6-5 to TRBJ2-4; possible D gene TRBD1, 5 bases. Germline CDR1 and CDR2: MNHEY and SVGAGI. V was cut by 5 bases and J by 0 bases, with 8 bases left in between. The CDR3 covers 14 residues. The CDR3, as DNA: TGTGCCAGCAGTGGGGCCCCAGCCAAAAACATTCAGTACTTC. Its translation is CASSGAPAKNIQYF.

This chain links TRBV3-1 with TRBJ2-7; the D is unclear. V lost 2 bases and J lost 2, with 4 bases in between. In germline, CDR1 is LGHDT, CDR2 YNNKEL (reference sequence). This CDR3 region has 12 residues. CDR3 protein: CASSQHPYEQYF. In nucleotides, the CDR3 is TGTGCCAGCAGCCAACATCCCTACGAGCAGTACTTC.

The chain joins TRBV28 to TRBJ2-1, with D possibly being TRBD2 (6 bases). The germline CDR1 and CDR2 sequences are MDHEN and SYDVKM. The CDR3 is 14 residues long. V gave up 5 bases and J gave up 5 bases, with 13 bases separating them. The CDR3 sequence: CASSSRDFHNEQFF. Written as DNA, the CDR3 is TGTGCCAGCAGTAGTCGGGACTTTCACAATGAGCAGTTCTTC. Combining the CDR3 with reference TRBV28 and TRBJ2-1 gives the whole variable domain DVKVTQSSRYLVKRTGEKVFLECVQDMDHENMFWYRQDPGLGLRLIYFSYDVKMKEKGDIPEGYSVSREKKERFSLILESASTNQTSMYLCASSSRDFHNEQFFGPGTRLTVL.

The rearrangement links TRBV20-1 to TRBJ2-5; TRBD2 aligns across 7 bases. Germline V gene lookup returns CDR1 DFQATT and CDR2 SNEGSKA (reference sequence). CDR3 length equals 13 residues. V trimming: 6 bases; J trimming: 5 bases; junction bases outside the gene matches: 9. DNA for the CDR3: TGCAGTGCCGCGCGGGAGCCCGGGGAGACCCAGTACTTC. It codes for CSAAREPGETQYF.

This chain uses TRBV5-4 with TRBJ1-2; 7 bases are shared with TRBD1. Looked up from germline, CDR1 is SGHNT and CDR2 is YYREEE (reference sequence). The CDR3 sequence is 14 residues long. J was trimmed by 4 bases and V by 4 bases; bases with no gene match: 7. The DNA of the CDR3 is TGTGCCAGCAGCACTGGGACAGCTCTCTATGGCTACACCTTC. This encodes CASSTGTALYGYTF.

This chain uses TRBV10-1 with TRBJ2-1, with 13 bases that match TRBD2. This CDR3 has 15 residues. Germline CDR1 WNHNN, CDR2 SYGVQD (reference sequence). V was clipped by 6 bases and J by 8 bases; unmatched bases: 7. DNA of the CDR3: TGCGCCAGCAGCCCACCGGGACTAGCGGGATATGAGCAGTTCTTC. Its protein is CASSPPGLAGYEQFF.

This sequence joins TRBV12-3 or TRBV12-4 and TRBJ1-1; weak D call: TRBD1 (5 bases). The V end was cut by 5 bases, the J end by 1 base, with 11 bases between. The CDR3 is 14 residues long. CDR3 sequence: CASSTITGNTEAFF. DNA for the CDR3: TGTGCCAGCAGTACGATTACAGGGAACACTGAAGCTTTCTTT.

This sequence joins TRBV20-1 and TRBJ1-4; TRBD1 is a possible D gene (5 bases). Per germline, CDR1 DFQATT and CDR2 SNEGSKA (reference sequence). CDR3 length equals 14 residues. With 1 base removed from V and 4 bases from J, the gap between germline ends came to 10 bases. CDR3 sequence: CSARVHRHNEKLFF. CDR3 bases: TGCAGTGCTAGAGTTCACAGGCATAATGAAAAACTGTTTTTT.

This chain links TRBV4-2 with TRBJ2-7, with 10 nucleotides matching TRBD2. From germline, CDR1 is LGHNA and CDR2 YNFKEQ. Trimming removed 4 bases from V and 3 bases from J; junction bases left unmatched: 6. This CDR3 spans 15 amino acids. CDR3 DNA: TGTGCCAGCAGCCGAGAACTAGCGGGAAACTACGAGCAGTACTTC. Translating gives CASSRELAGNYEQYF.

The V gene is TRBV10-3, the J gene TRBJ1-5; possible D gene TRBD1, 6 bases. The V and J ends lost 6 bases and 4 bases respectively, with 13 bases between them. The CDR3 is 14 amino acids. CDR1 is ENHRY and CDR2 is SYGVKD in the germline V gene. CDR3 nucleotide sequence: TGTGCCATCAGGGTTGGACAGTCTAATCAGCCCCAGCATTTT. Residues: CAIRVGQSNQPQHF.

This clonotype was seen just once. The chain has TRBV9 and TRBJ2-7; TRBD1 aligns across 10 bases. This CDR3 is built from 15 residues. Per the germline V gene, CDR1 is SGDLS and CDR2 is YYNGEE. V gave up 4 bases and J gave up 7 bases; unmatched junction bases: 11. As DNA, the CDR3 is TGTGCCAGCAGCCCCCCCGGGACAGGGGTTGGGGAGCAGTACTTC. Its protein product is CASSPPGTGVGEQYF.